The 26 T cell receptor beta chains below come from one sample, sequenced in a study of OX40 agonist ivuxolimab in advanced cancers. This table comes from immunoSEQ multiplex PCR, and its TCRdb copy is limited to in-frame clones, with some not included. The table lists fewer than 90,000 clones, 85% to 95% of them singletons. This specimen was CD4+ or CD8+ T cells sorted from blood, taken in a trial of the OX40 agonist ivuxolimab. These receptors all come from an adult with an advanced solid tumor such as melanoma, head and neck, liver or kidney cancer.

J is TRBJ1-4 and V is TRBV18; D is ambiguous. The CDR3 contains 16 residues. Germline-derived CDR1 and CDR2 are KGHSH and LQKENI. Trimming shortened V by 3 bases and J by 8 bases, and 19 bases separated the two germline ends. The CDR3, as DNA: TGTGCCAGCTCACCGGAAGGGCCAAACCCGGGGGAAAAACTGTTTTTT. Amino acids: CASSPEGPNPGEKLFF.

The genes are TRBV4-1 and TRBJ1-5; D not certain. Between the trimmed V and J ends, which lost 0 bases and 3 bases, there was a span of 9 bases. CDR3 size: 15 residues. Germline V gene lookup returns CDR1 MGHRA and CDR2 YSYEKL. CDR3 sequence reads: CASSQDRGPNQPQHF. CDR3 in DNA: TGCGCCAGCAGCCAAGATCGAGGGCCCAATCAGCCCCAGCATTTT.

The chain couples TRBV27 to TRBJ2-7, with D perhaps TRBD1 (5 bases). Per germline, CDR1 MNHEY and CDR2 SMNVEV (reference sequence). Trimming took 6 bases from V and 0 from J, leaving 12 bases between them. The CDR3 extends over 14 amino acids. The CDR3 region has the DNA TGTGCCAGCAGCCGCGGCAGGGCCTCCTACGAGCAGTACTTC. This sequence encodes CASSRGRASYEQYF.

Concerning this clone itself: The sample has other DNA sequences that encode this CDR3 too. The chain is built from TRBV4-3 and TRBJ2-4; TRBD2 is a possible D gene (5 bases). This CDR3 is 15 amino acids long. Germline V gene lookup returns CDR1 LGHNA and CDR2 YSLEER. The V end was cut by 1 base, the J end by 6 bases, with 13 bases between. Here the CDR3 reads CASSQATGGPNIQYF. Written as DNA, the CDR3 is TGCGCCAGCAGCCAAGCTACTGGAGGCCCAAACATTCAGTACTTC.

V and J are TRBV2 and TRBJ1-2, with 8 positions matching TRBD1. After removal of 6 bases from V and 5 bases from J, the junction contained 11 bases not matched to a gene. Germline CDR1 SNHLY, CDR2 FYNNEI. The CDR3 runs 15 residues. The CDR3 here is CASSSGGRGGYGYTF. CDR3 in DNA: TGTGCCAGCAGCTCAGGGGGCAGGGGTGGGTATGGCTACACCTTC. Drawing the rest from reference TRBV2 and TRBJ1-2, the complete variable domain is EPEVTQTPSHQVTQMGQEVILRCVPISNHLYFYWYRQILGQKVEFLVSFYNNEISEKSEIFDDQFSVERPDGSNFTLKIRSTKLEDSAMYFCASSSGGRGGYGYTFGSGTRLTVV.

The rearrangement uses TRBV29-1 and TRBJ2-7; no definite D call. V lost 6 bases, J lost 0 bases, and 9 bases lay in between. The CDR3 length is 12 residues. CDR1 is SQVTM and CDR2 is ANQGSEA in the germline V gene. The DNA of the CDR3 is TGCAGCGTCTTGACATCCTCCTACGAGCAGTACTTC. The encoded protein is CSVLTSSYEQYF.

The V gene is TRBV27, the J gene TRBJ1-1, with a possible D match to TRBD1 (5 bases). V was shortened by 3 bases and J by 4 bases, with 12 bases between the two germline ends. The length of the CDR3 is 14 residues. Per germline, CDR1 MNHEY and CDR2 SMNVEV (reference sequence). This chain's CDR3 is CASSLARVSTEAFF. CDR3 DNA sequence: TGTGCCAGCAGTTTGGCCAGGGTGAGCACTGAAGCTTTCTTT.

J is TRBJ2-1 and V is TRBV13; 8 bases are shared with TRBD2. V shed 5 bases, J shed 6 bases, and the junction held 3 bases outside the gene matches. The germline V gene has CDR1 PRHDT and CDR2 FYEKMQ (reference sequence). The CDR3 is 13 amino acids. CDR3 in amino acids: CASSTGTSNEQFF. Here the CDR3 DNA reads TGTGCCAGCAGCACCGGGACTAGCAATGAGCAGTTCTTC.

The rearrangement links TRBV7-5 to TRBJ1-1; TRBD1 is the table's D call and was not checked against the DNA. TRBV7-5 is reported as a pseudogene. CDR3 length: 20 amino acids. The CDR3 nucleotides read TGTGCCAGAAGCTTAGCAATTAGGGGACAGGGGAGGAAAACTGACACTGAAGCTTTCTTT. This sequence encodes CARSLAIRGQGRKTDTEAFF.

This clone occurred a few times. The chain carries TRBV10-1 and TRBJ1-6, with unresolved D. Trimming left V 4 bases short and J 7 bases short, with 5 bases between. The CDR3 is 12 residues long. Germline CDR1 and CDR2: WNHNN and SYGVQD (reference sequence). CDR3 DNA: TGCGCCAGCAGTGGAAGGAATTCACCCCTCCACTTT. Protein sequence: CASSGRNSPLHF.

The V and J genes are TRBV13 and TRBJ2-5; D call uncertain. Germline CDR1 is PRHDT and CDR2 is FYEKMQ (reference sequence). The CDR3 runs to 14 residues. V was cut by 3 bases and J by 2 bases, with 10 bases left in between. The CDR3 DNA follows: TGTGCCAGCAGCTTCCGGCTTCCTCAAGAGACCCAGTACTTC. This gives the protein CASSFRLPQETQYF.

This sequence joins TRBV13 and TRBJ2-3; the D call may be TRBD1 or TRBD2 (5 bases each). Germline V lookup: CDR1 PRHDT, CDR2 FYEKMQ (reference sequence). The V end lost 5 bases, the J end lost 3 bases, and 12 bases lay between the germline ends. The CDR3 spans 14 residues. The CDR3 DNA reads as TGTGCCAGCAGCCGGGGCGGAAAGACAGATACGCAGTATTTT. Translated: CASSRGGKTDTQYF.

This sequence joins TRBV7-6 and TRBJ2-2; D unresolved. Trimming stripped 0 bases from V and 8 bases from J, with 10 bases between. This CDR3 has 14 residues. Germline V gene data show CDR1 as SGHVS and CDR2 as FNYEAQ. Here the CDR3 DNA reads TGTGCCAGCAGCTTAGCGGGATCCGGGGGGGAGCTGTTTTTT. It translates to CASSLAGSGGELFF.

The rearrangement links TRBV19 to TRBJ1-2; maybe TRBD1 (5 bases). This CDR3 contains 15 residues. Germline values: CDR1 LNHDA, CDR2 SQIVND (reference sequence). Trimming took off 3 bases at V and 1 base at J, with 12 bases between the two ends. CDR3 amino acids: CASSIWGDSNYGYTF. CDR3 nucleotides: TGTGCCAGTAGTATCTGGGGCGATAGTAACTATGGCTACACCTTC.

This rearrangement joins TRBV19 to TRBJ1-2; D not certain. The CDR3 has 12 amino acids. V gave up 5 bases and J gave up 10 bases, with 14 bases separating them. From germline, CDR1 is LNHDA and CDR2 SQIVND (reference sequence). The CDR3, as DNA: TGTGCCAGTAGTCTCCGTGGCGGGATCTACACCTTC. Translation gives CASSLRGGIYTF.

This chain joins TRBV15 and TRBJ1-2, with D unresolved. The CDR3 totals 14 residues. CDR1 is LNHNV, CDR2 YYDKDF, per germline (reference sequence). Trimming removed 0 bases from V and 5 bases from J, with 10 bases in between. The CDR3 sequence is CATSREAGLYGYTF. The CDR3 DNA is TGTGCCACCAGCAGAGAGGCAGGACTGTATGGCTACACCTTC.

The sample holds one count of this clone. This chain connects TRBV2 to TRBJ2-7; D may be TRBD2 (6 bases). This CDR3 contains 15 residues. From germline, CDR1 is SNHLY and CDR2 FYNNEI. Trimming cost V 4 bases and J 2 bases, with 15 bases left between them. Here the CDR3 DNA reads TGTGCCAGCAGTGGGGAGGAAAGACGCCCCTACGAGCAGTACTTC. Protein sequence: CASSGEERRPYEQYF.

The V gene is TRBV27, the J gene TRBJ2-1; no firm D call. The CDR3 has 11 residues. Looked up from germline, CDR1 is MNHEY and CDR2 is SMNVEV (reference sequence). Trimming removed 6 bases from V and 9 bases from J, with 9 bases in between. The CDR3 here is CASRLGGEQFF. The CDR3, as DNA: TGTGCCAGCAGATTGGGTGGTGAGCAGTTCTTC.

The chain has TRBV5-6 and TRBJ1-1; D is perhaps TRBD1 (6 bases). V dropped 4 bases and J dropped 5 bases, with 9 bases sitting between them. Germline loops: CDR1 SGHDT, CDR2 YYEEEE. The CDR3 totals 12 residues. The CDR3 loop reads CASSQGTTEAFF. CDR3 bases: TGTGCCAGCAGCCAAGGGACAACTGAAGCTTTCTTT.

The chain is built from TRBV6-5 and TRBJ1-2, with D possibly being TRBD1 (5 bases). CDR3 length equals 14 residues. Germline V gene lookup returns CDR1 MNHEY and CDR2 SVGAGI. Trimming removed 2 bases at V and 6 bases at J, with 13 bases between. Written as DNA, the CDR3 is TGTGCCAGCAGTTACGGCAGGGCTATGCATGGCTACACCTTC. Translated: CASSYGRAMHGYTF.

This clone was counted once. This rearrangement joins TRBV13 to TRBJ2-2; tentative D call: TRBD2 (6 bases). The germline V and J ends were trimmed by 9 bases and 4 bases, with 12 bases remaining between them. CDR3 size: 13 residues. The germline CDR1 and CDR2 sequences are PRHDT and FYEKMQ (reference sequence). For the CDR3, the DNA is TGTGCCAGTAGAGTGGGGGGCACCGGGGAGCTGTTTTTT. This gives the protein CASRVGGTGELFF.

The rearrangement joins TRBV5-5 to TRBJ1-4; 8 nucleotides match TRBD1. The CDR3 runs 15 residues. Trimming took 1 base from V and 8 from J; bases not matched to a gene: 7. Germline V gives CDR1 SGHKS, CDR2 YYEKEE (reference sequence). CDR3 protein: CASSLPRTGREKLFF. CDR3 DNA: TGTGCCAGCAGCTTGCCCCGGACAGGGAGGGAAAAACTGTTTTTT.

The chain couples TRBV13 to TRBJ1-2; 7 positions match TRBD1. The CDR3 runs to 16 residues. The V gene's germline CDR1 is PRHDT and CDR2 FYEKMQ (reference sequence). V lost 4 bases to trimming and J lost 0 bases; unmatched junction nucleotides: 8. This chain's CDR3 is CASSSMTGNANYGYTF. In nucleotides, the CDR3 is TGTGCCAGCAGCTCAATGACAGGGAATGCTAACTATGGCTACACCTTC.

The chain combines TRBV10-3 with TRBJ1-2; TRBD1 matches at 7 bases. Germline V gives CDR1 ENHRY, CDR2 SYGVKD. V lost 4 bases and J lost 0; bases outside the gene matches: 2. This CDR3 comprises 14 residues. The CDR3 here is CAISGTGPNYGYTF. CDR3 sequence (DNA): TGTGCCATCAGTGGGACAGGACCTAACTATGGCTACACCTTC.

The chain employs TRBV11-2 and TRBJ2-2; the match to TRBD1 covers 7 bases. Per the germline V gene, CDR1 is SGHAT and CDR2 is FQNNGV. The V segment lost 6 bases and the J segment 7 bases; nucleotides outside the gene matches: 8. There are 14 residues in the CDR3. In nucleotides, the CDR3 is TGTGCCAGCAGTTCGACAGGGCGGAACGGGGAGCTGTTTTTT. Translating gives CASSSTGRNGELFF.

Here the CDR3 reads CASSTEAGGETDTQYF. The CDR3 DNA reads TGTGCCAGCAGTACGGAAGCGGGAGGGGAAACAGATACGCAGTATTTT. The chain has TRBV28 and TRBJ2-3, with 10 bases that match TRBD2. This CDR3 is 16 amino acids long. V was pared by 5 bases and J by 3 bases, with 8 bases of the junction left unmatched. Looked up from germline, CDR1 is MDHEN and CDR2 is SYDVKM.